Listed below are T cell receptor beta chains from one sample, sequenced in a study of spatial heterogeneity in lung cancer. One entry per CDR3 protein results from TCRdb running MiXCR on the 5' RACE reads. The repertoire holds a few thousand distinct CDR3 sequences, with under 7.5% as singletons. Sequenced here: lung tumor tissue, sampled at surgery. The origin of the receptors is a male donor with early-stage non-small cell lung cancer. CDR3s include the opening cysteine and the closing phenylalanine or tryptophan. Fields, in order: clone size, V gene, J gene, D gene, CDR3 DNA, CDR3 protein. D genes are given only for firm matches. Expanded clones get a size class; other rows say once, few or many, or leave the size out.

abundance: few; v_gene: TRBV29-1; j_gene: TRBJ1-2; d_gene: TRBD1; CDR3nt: TGCAGCGTTGCCCGGGACAGGGGCGCTAACTATGGCTACACCTTC; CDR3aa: CSVARDRGANYGYTF
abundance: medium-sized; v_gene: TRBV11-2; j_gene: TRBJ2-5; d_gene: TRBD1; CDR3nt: TGTGCCAGCAGCCGGGACAGGTCTCAAGAGACCCAGTACTTC; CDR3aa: CASSRDRSQETQYF
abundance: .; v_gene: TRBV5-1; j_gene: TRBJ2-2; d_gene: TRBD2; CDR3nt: TGCGCCAGCACGGAGGCCAGCGGGAGTCCCGGGGAGCTGTTTTTT; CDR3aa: CASTEASGSPGELFF
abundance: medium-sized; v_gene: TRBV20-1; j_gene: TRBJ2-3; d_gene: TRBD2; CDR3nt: TGCAGTGCTAGCTCTAGCGGATACACAGATACGCAGTATTTT; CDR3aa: CSASSSGYTDTQYF
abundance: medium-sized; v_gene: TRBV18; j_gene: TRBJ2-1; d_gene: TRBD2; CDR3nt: TGTGCCAGCTCTCGTTCGGGGGGTTCCTACAATGAGCAGTTCTTC; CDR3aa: CASSRSGGSYNEQFF
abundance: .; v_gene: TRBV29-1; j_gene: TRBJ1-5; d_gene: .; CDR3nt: TGCAGCCCTCAGACAGAATATAGCAATCAGCCCCAGCATTTT; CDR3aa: CSPQTEYSNQPQHF
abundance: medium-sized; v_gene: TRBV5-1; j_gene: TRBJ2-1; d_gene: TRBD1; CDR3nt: TGCGCCAGCAACTCAGATGGACAGGGGCAGACCAATGAGCAGTTCTTC; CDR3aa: CASNSDGQGQTNEQFF
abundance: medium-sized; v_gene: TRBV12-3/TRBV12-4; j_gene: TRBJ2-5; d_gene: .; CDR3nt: TGTGCCAGCAGACCGTCCGGGCCCGGGGAGACCCAGTACTTC; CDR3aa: CASRPSGPGETQYF
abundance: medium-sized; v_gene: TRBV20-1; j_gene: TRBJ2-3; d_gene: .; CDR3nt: TGCAGTGCTAGGCTGGGAGGTACGCAGTATTTT; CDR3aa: CSARLGGTQYF
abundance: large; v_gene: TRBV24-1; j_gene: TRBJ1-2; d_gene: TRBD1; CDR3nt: TGTGCCACCAGTGACGCGGGACAGTCCTTCTATGGCTACACCTTC; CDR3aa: CATSDAGQSFYGYTF
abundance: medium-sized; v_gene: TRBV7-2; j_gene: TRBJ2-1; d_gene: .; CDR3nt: TGTGCCAGCAGCTTAGGTCCAGGGGAATACAATGAGCAGTTCTTC; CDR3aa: CASSLGPGEYNEQFF
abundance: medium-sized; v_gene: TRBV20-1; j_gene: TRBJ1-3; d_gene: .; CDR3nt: TGCAGTGCTAGACAAGGGGACTCTGGAAACACCATATATTTT; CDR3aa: CSARQGDSGNTIYF